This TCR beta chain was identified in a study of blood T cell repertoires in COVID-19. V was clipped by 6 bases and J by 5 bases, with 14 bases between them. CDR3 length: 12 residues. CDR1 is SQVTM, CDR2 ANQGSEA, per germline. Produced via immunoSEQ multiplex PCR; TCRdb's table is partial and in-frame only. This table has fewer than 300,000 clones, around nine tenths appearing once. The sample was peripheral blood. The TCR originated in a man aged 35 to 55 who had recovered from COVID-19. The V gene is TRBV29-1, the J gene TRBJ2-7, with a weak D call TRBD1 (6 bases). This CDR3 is CSVRPSGDEQYF. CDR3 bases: TGCAGCGTCCGCCCTTCAGGGGACGAGCAGTACTTC.